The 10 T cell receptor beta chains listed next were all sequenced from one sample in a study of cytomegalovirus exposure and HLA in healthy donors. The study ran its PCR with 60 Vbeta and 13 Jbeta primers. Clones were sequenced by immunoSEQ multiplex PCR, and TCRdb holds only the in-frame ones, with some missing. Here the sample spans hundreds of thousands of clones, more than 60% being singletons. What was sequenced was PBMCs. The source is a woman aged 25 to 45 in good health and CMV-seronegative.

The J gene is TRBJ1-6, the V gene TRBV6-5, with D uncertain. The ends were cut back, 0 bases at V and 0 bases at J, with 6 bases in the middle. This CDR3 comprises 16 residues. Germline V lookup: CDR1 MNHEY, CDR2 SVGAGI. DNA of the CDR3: TGTGCCAGCAGTTACTCGTACAGCTCCTATAATTCACCCCTCCACTTT. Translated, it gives CASSYSYSSYNSPLHF.

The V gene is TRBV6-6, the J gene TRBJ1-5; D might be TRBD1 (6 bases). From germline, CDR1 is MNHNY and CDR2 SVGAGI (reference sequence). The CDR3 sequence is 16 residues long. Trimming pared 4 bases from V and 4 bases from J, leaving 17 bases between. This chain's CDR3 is CASSSPTGFVNQPQHF. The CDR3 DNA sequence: TGTGCCAGCAGTTCACCTACAGGGTTCGTTAATCAGCCCCAGCATTTT.

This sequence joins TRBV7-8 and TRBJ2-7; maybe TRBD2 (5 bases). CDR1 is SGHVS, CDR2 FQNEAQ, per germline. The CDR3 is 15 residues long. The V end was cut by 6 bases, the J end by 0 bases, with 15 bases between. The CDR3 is CASSPRADLSYEQYF. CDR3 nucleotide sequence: TGTGCCAGCAGTCCTCGAGCGGACCTCTCCTACGAGCAGTACTTC.

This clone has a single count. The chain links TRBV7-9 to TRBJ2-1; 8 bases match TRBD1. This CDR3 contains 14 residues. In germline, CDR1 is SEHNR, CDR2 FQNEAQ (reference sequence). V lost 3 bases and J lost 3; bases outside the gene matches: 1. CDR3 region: CASSFTGGYNEQFF. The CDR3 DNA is TGTGCCAGCAGCTTCACAGGGGGCTACAATGAGCAGTTCTTC. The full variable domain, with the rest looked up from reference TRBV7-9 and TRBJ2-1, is DTGVSQNPRHKITKRGQNVTFRCDPISEHNRLYWYRQTLGQGPEFLTYFQNEAQLEKSRLLSDRFSAERPKGSFSTLEIQRTEQGDSAMYLCASSFTGGYNEQFFGPGTRLTVL.

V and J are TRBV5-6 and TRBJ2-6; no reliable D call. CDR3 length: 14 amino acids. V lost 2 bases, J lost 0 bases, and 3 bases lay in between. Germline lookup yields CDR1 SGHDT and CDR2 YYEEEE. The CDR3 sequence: CASSFNSGANVLTF. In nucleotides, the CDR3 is TGTGCCAGCAGCTTTAACTCTGGGGCCAACGTCCTGACTTTC. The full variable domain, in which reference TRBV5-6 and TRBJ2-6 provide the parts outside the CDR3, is DAGVTQSPTHLIKTRGQQVTLRCSPKSGHDTVSWYQQALGQGPQFIFQYYEEEERQRGNFPDRFSGHQFPNYSSELNVNALLLGDSALYLCASSFNSGANVLTFGAGSRLTVL.

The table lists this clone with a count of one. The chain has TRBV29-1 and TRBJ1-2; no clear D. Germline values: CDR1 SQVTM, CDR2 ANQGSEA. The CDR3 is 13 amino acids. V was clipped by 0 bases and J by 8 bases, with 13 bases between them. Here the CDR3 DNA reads TGCAGCGTTGAAGAAAAGAGGCTATGGGGCTACACCTTC. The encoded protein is CSVEEKRLWGYTF.

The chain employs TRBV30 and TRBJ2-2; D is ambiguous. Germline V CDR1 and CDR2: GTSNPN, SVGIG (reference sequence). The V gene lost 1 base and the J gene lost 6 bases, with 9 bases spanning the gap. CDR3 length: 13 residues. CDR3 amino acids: CAWSALAAGELFF. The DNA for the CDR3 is TGTGCCTGGAGTGCCCTCGCGGCCGGGGAGCTGTTTTTT.

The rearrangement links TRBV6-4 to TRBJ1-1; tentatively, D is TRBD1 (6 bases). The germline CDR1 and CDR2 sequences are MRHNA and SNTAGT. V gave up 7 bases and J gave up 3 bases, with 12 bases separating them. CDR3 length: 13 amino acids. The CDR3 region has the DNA TGTGCCAGCAAACAGGGTGAGGACACTGAAGCTTTCTTT. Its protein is CASKQGEDTEAFF.

CDR3 coding DNA: TGTGCCAGTAGGGCCCCCGGGGGGGTCTACAATGAGCAGTTCTTC. This gives the protein CASRAPGGVYNEQFF. The rearrangement uses TRBV19 and TRBJ2-1; 8 bases agree with TRBD2. The CDR3 covers 15 residues. Germline values: CDR1 LNHDA, CDR2 SQIVND (reference sequence). V trimming: 6 bases; J trimming: 3 bases; junction bases outside the gene matches: 7.

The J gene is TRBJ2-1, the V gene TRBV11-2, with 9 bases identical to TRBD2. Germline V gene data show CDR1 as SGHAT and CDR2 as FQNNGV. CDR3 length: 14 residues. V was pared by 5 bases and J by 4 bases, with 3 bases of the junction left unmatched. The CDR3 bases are TGTGCCAGCAGCACAGCGGGGGGATACAATGAGCAGTTCTTC. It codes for CASSTAGGYNEQFF.